These 16 T cell receptor beta chains came from one sample sequenced in a study of ipilimumab plus nivolumab after autologous stem cell transplantation. Assay: immunoSEQ multiplex PCR; the TCRdb copy retains only in-frame clones and omits some. The sample contains about 40,000 clones, roughly 92% of which appear only once. Sequenced material: PBMCs, taken in a trial of ipilimumab plus nivolumab as post-transplant consolidation. These receptors were collected from a male donor with multiple myeloma.

This chain connects TRBV4-3 to TRBJ2-2, with D possibly matching TRBD2 (5 bases). CDR1 LGHNA and CDR2 YSLEER come from the germline V gene. The CDR3 is 15 residues long. V was shortened by 2 bases and J by 5 bases, with 12 bases between the two germline ends. This chain's CDR3 is CASSQYSTGTGELFF. The DNA of the CDR3 is TGCGCCAGCAGCCAATACTCGACGGGGACCGGGGAGCTGTTTTTT.

The V gene is TRBV7-9, the J gene TRBJ2-1; 9 bases line up with TRBD1. The CDR3 sequence is 16 residues long. V dropped 5 bases and J dropped 2; count of bases not matched to a gene: 7. The germline V gene encodes CDR1 SEHNR and CDR2 FQNEAQ (reference sequence). Written as DNA, the CDR3 is TGTGCCAGCAGCCCCCAGGGACAGGGCACCTACAATGAGCAGTTCTTC. Translation gives CASSPQGQGTYNEQFF.

The chain has TRBV9 and TRBJ2-3; 11 positions match TRBD1. The CDR3 runs to 15 residues. Germline lookup yields CDR1 SGDLS and CDR2 YYNGEE. V gave up 3 bases and J gave up 6 bases; unmatched junction bases: 6. CDR3 sequence reads: CASSAGQGAGDTQYF. CDR3 bases: TGTGCCAGCAGCGCCGGACAGGGGGCGGGGGATACGCAGTATTTT.

The chain links TRBV7-2 to TRBJ2-1; 8 nucleotides align to TRBD2. Per germline, CDR1 SGHTA and CDR2 FQGNSA. V was pared by 3 bases and J by 7 bases, with 14 bases of the junction left unmatched. This CDR3 contains 17 residues. The CDR3 bases are TGTGCCAGCAGCTTTGGAGGGGCGGGAGGAGGATGGAATGAGCAGTTCTTC. This sequence encodes CASSFGGAGGGWNEQFF.

V gene TRBV9 combines with J gene TRBJ2-3; D is unresolved. The germline CDR1 and CDR2 sequences are SGDLS and YYNGEE. V lost 4 bases to trimming and J lost 4 bases, with 10 bases between them. This CDR3 contains 13 residues. The CDR3, as DNA: TGTGCCAGCAGCTCTCGGGTGGCAGATACGCAGTATTTT. Protein product: CASSSRVADTQYF.

The rearrangement uses TRBV28 and TRBJ2-2, with D perhaps TRBD2 (5 bases). The germline CDR1 and CDR2 sequences are MDHEN and SYDVKM. The CDR3 consists of 13 residues. Trimming stripped 6 bases from V and 5 bases from J, with 10 bases between. CDR3 residues: CASRLLETGELFF. CDR3 DNA: TGTGCCAGCAGATTACTAGAGACCGGGGAGCTGTTTTTT. Supplemented by reference TRBV28 and TRBJ2-2, the full variable domain reads DVKVTQSSRYLVKRTGEKVFLECVQDMDHENMFWYRQDPGLGLRLIYFSYDVKMKEKGDIPEGYSVSREKKERFSLILESASTNQTSMYLCASRLLETGELFFGEGSRLTVL.

The rearrangement uses TRBV7-3 and TRBJ1-1; TRBD1 is a possible D gene (6 bases). V gave up 1 base and J gave up 10 bases, with 13 bases separating them. The CDR3 contains 13 residues. Looked up from germline, CDR1 is SGHTA and CDR2 is FQGTGA. CDR3 in amino acids: CASSLNREDVAFF. The CDR3 bases are TGTGCCAGCAGCTTAAACAGGGAAGACGTAGCTTTCTTT.

The V and J genes are TRBV11-1 and TRBJ2-5; TRBD2 matches at 11 bases. The J call is uncertain, as TRBJ2-7 better fits the DNA end. The germline gives CDR1 SGHAT, CDR2 FQDESV (reference sequence). CDR3 size: 14 residues. The CDR3 loop reads CASSRLAGGYEQYF. In DNA, the CDR3 is TGTGCCAGCAGCCGTCTAGCGGGAGGCTACGAGCAGTACTTC.

This chain joins TRBV19 and TRBJ2-1, with 8 nucleotides matching TRBD2. The CDR3 runs to 14 residues. Trimming at V came to 6 bases and at J to 2 bases, leaving 3 bases not matched to a gene. Per the germline V gene, CDR1 is LNHDA and CDR2 is SQIVND (reference sequence). CDR3 in amino acids: CASSPGLAYNEQFF. DNA of the CDR3: TGTGCCAGTAGCCCGGGACTAGCCTACAATGAGCAGTTCTTC.

The chain has TRBV7-9 and TRBJ1-6; D call uncertain. Germline CDR1 and CDR2: SEHNR and FQNEAQ (reference sequence). Trimming left V 1 base short and J 4 bases short, with 11 bases between. The CDR3 has 16 residues. This CDR3 reads CASSLGSGFYNSPLHF. The CDR3 nucleotides are TGTGCCAGCAGCTTAGGTTCCGGATTTTATAATTCACCCCTCCACTTT.

This chain joins TRBV18 and TRBJ1-4; TRBD1 might be the D (6 bases). V dropped 3 bases and J dropped 4 bases, with 6 bases sitting between them. This CDR3 has 13 amino acids. The germline CDR1 and CDR2 sequences are KGHSH and LQKENI. The CDR3 protein is CASSPDSNEKLFF. The CDR3 DNA sequence: TGTGCCAGCTCACCGGACAGTAATGAAAAACTGTTTTTT.

The genes are TRBV29-1 and TRBJ2-3; D may be TRBD2 (6 bases). CDR3 size: 12 residues. V was trimmed by 4 bases and J by 1 base, leaving 6 bases between them. CDR1 and CDR2 (germline): SQVTM, ANQGSEA. As DNA, the CDR3 is TGCAGCGTTGGGGGGGGCACAGATACGCAGTATTTT. Translated: CSVGGGTDTQYF.

This rearrangement joins TRBV18 to TRBJ2-3; perhaps TRBD2 as D (5 bases). Per the germline V gene, CDR1 is KGHSH and CDR2 is LQKENI. The CDR3 is made up of 14 amino acids. The V and J ends lost 4 bases and 3 bases respectively, with 11 bases between them. The CDR3 reads CASSLAPGTDTQYF. The DNA for the CDR3 is TGTGCCAGCTCACTTGCCCCGGGGACAGATACGCAGTATTTT.

The genes are TRBV10-3 and TRBJ2-7, with TRBD2 identical over 9 bases. Germline lookup yields CDR1 ENHRY and CDR2 SYGVKD. The CDR3 spans 13 residues. Unmatched junction bases numbered 9, after V lost 9 bases and J lost 6 bases. CDR3 protein: CAIATSGMVEQYF. The CDR3 nucleotides are TGTGCCATAGCGACTAGCGGTATGGTCGAGCAGTACTTC.

The chain recombines TRBV19 with TRBJ1-1, with D possibly matching TRBD1 (5 bases). CDR3 size: 16 residues. Germline CDR1 LNHDA, CDR2 SQIVND (reference sequence). Trimming took off 1 base at V and 1 base at J, with 13 bases between the two ends. CDR3 bases: TGTGCCAGTAGTATAGGCGGGCAGGGTTCGAACACTGAAGCTTTCTTT. It specifies CASSIGGQGSNTEAFF. Using reference TRBV19 and TRBJ1-1 for the parts outside the CDR3, the full variable domain is DGGITQSPKYLFRKEGQNVTLSCEQNLNHDAMYWYRQDPGQGLRLIYYSQIVNDFQKGDIAEGYSVSREKKESFPLTVTSAQKNPTAFYLCASSIGGQGSNTEAFFGQGTRLTVV.

This clone has just one count. V gene TRBV5-1 combines with J gene TRBJ2-3; no definite D call. With 0 bases removed from V and 4 bases from J, the gap between germline ends came to 15 bases. This CDR3 spans 16 amino acids. Per germline, CDR1 SGHRS and CDR2 YFSETQ. The CDR3 here is CASSLGRVSGADTQYF. The CDR3 DNA sequence: TGCGCCAGCAGCTTGGGTAGAGTTTCGGGTGCAGATACGCAGTATTTT. The variable domain in full, with the rest retrieved from reference TRBV5-1 and TRBJ2-3, is KAGVTQTPRYLIKTRGQQVTLSCSPISGHRSVSWYQQTPGQGLQFLFEYFSETQRNKGNFPGRFSGRQFSNSRSEMNVSTLELGDSALYLCASSLGRVSGADTQYFGPGTRLTVL.